One and the same sample provided the 7 T cell receptor beta chains below, sequenced in a study of PD-1 blockade in classical Hodgkin lymphoma. Repertoires were generated with immunoSEQ multiplex PCR, while TCRdb's copy carries only in-frame clones and drops some. Of tens of thousands of clones listed, roughly 80% are singletons. Time point given: cycle 4 day 1 (C4D1), after six to seven weeks of nivolumab. Patients all relapsed after autologous stem cell transplantation, and there was variation in brentuximab vedotin exposure. Sequencing used peripheral blood mononuclear cells (PBMCs), obtained before the fourth cycle of nivolumab. The receptors here all came from a human donor with classical Hodgkin lymphoma.

V and J are TRBV27 and TRBJ2-5; 9 nucleotides agree with TRBD1. J lost 2 bases, V lost 6 bases, and 10 bases had no gene match. Germline CDR1 MNHEY, CDR2 SMNVEV (reference sequence). This CDR3 has 16 residues. CDR3 sequence (DNA): TGTGCCAGCAGATCCCCGGGACAGGGACATCAAGAGACCCAGTACTTC. Translated: CASRSPGQGHQETQYF.

In its sample, this clone was seen a few times. V usage is TRBV6-6 and J usage is TRBJ1-2; possible D gene TRBD1, 5 bases. The germline V gene has CDR1 MNHNY and CDR2 SVGAGI (reference sequence). V lost 4 bases and J 7 bases, leaving 16 bases between the germline ends. The CDR3 is 14 residues long. The CDR3 DNA is TGTGCCAGCAGTTCCACACAGGTTTACAGTGGCTACACCTTC. As protein: CASSSTQVYSGYTF.

The genes are TRBV9 and TRBJ2-7, with D possibly TRBD2 on 6 matching bases. Trimming removed 0 bases at V and 7 bases at J, with 14 bases between. Germline CDR1 is SGDLS and CDR2 is YYNGEE. The CDR3 has 14 amino acids. CDR3 region: CASSVATEGREQYF. The CDR3, as DNA: TGTGCCAGCAGCGTAGCTACGGAGGGTAGGGAGCAGTACTTC.

In this sample, this clone turned up once. V usage is TRBV2 and J usage is TRBJ2-6; D possibly uses TRBD1 or TRBD2 (5 bases each). The CDR3 contains 16 residues. V was pared by 5 bases and J by 0 bases, with 11 bases between. Per the germline V gene, CDR1 is SNHLY and CDR2 is FYNNEI. In nucleotides, the CDR3 is TGTGCCAGCAGTTGGGACGGCCGCTCTGGGGCCAACGTCCTGACTTTC. Protein: CASSWDGRSGANVLTF.

The V call is TRBV28, the J call TRBJ2-2; D gene uncertain. CDR1 is MDHEN, CDR2 SYDVKM, per germline. This CDR3 region has 14 residues. V was clipped by 3 bases and J by 7 bases, with 12 bases between them. Here the CDR3 DNA reads TGTGCCAGCAGTTTGGGCAGAGAGATCGGGGAGCTGTTTTTT. Amino acid sequence: CASSLGREIGELFF. Based on the CDR3 plus reference TRBV28 and TRBJ2-2, the full variable domain is DVKVTQSSRYLVKRTGEKVFLECVQDMDHENMFWYRQDPGLGLRLIYFSYDVKMKEKGDIPEGYSVSREKKERFSLILESASTNQTSMYLCASSLGREIGELFFGEGSRLTVL.

This chain links TRBV6-5 with TRBJ2-5; the D gene could be TRBD1 or TRBD2 (6 bases each). V was cut by 2 bases and J by 7 bases, with 14 bases left in between. Germline V gives CDR1 MNHEY, CDR2 SVGAGI. The CDR3 length is 14 residues. The CDR3 DNA is TGTGCCAGCAGTTACGGGCTAGAGGGGGGGACCCAGTACTTC. Encoded protein: CASSYGLEGGTQYF.

V gene TRBV9 combines with J gene TRBJ2-7, with a possible D match to TRBD2 (5 bases). V lost 5 bases and J 2 bases, leaving 14 bases between the germline ends. The CDR3 contains 14 residues. Germline-derived CDR1 and CDR2 are SGDLS and YYNGEE. In nucleotides, the CDR3 is TGTGCCAGCAGTCGTAGAGGGCAAACCTACGAGCAGTACTTC. Encoded protein: CASSRRGQTYEQYF. Variable domain in full (rest from reference TRBV9 and TRBJ2-7): DSGVTQTPKHLITATGQRVTLRCSPRSGDLSVYWYQQSLDQGLQFLIQYYNGEERAKGNILERFSAQQFPDLHSELNLSSLELGDSALYFCASSRRGQTYEQYFGPGTRLTVT.